This TCR beta chain was found in a study of blood T cell repertoires in COVID-19 (dated by TCRdb to the early 2020s). Describing the broader study: Samples covering the acute and convalescent phases of COVID-19 were provided by collaborators in the United States, Italy and Spain. The prospective study material was composed of cDNA or gDNA derived from T cells, B-cell-depleted T cells, or PBMCs. The dataset comprised deeply sampled blood TCRbeta repertoires from subjects exposed to, actively infected with, or recovered from COVID-19. The repertoires were released in a freely available public database meant as a resource for research on the immune response to SARS-CoV-2. The samples were drawn from two sources: the first 160 participants of the ongoing ImmuneRACE study, and 1,200 or so subjects contributed by 6 global collaborators. Sample metadata almost always included a de-identified subject ID, COVID-19 status, age in years and sex. HLA class I and class II types, where available, came from metadata supplied by the sample provider rather than from assay-based typing. Study-wide findings and limitations: How much clinical and demographic metadata was included differed by source and by participant, and the metadata was provided uncurated.

A word on this clone: The target of this receptor is not known. Within one base of it there is no much larger clone, and no base qualities were kept.

One collaborating source in Seattle enrolled patients during active infection and followed them longitudinally through the course of disease. Collaborating institutions collected whole blood in K2EDTA tubes following their own protocols. For TCRbeta analysis, collaborators shipped samples as frozen whole blood, isolated PBMCs, or DNA extracted from either of those sample types. Here V drops 5 bases and J drops 2 bases, and the junction holds 3 bases not matched to any gene. Spanning cysteine to phenylalanine, the CDR3 consists of 13 amino acids. Only CDR3 DNA is held: 39 bases, read in frame from base 1. CDR1 is given as MNHEY and CDR2 as SVGAGI, both from the germline V gene. TCRbeta CDR3 regions were amplified from genomic DNA by means of the immunoSEQ Assay, a bias-controlled multiplex PCR. The study's processing was this. Within the assay, amplification of reference gene primers was used to estimate how many nucleated cells each sample contained. To quantify the absolute abundance of each unique TCRbeta CDR3 rearrangement, sequence reads were collapsed and filtered. Productive Simpson clonality was computed per sample as the square root of Simpson's diversity index over productive rearrangements. Drawn from immuneACCESS, this table holds only the in-frame rearrangements with V and J called that TCRdb kept. Clones are partly lost; checked studies trace under half to an unresolved V gene and leave the rest unexplained. That table furnishes V, J and clone size, whereas the DNA furnished D and trimming. In all, the sample holds approximately 390,000 clones, and about 89% of those were seen once. 2.3% of the sample comes from the top ten.

In this chain, TRBV6-5 is recombined with TRBJ2-7, with 7 central nucleotides matching TRBD1. This TCR was recovered from a woman aged 60-75 years with COVID-19, enrolled during active disease. The specimen sequenced was peripheral blood. CDR3 sequence: CASSRGQTYEQYF. The nucleotide sequence is given as TGTGCCAGCAGTCGGGGACAGACCTACGAGCAGTACTTC.